This T cell receptor beta chain was identified during a study of cytomegalovirus exposure and HLA in healthy donors. The ends lost 6 bases at V and 4 bases at J; junction bases unmatched: 9. The germline gives CDR1 SQVTM, CDR2 ANQGSEA. The CDR3 covers 14 residues. The PCR ran on 60 Vbeta and 13 Jbeta primers. Some clones are missing from TCRdb's copy, which holds only in-frame ones; the method was immunoSEQ multiplex PCR. Counted here are some 120,000 clones, 65% to 75% occurring once; the ten biggest clones make up approximately 6%. The TCR comes from a woman aged 50 to 60 in good health and CMV-seropositive. This chain connects TRBV29-1 to TRBJ1-2, with 9 bases identical to TRBD1. The sample comprised PBMCs. The CDR3 DNA reads as TGCAGCGTAGCATCCGGGACAGGGCCCTATGGCTACACCTTC. Its protein is CSVASGTGPYGYTF. The full variable domain, in which reference TRBV29-1 and TRBJ1-2 provide the parts outside the CDR3, is SAVISQKPSRDICQRGTSLTIQCQVDSQVTMMFWYRQQPGQSLTLIATANQGSEATYESGFVIDKFPISRPNLTFSTLTVSNMSPEDSSIYLCSVASGTGPYGYTFGSGTRLTVV.